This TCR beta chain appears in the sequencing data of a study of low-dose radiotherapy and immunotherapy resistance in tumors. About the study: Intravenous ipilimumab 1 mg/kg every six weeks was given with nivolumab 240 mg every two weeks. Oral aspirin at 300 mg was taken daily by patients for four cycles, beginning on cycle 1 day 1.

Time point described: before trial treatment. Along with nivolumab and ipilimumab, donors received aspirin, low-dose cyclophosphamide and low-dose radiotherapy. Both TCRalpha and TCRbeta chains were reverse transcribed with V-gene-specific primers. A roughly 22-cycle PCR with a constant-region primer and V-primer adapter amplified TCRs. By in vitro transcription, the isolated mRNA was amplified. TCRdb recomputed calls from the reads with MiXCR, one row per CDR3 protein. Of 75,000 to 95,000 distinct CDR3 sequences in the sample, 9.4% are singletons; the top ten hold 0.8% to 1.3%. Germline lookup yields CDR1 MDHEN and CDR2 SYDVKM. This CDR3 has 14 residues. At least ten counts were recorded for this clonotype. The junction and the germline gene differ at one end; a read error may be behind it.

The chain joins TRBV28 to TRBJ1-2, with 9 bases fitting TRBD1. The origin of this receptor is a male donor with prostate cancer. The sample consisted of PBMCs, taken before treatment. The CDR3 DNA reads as TGTGCCAGCAGCTTATCGGGACAGGGCTATGGCTACACCTTC. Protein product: CASSLSGQGYGYTF.